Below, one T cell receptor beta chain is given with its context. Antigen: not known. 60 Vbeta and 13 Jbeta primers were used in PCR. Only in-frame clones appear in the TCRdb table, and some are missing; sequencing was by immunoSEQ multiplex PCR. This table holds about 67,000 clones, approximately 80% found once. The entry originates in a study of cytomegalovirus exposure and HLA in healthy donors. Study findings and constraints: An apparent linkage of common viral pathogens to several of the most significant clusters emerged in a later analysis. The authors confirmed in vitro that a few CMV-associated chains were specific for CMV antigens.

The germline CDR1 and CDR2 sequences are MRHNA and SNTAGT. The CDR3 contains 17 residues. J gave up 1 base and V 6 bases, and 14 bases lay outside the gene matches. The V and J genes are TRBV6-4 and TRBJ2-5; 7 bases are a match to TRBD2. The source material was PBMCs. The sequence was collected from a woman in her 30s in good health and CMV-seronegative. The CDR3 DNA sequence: TGTGCCAGCAGGATCTCGCCGGGGGGTGTACCCCAAGAGACCCAGTACTTC. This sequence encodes CASRISPGGVPQETQYF.